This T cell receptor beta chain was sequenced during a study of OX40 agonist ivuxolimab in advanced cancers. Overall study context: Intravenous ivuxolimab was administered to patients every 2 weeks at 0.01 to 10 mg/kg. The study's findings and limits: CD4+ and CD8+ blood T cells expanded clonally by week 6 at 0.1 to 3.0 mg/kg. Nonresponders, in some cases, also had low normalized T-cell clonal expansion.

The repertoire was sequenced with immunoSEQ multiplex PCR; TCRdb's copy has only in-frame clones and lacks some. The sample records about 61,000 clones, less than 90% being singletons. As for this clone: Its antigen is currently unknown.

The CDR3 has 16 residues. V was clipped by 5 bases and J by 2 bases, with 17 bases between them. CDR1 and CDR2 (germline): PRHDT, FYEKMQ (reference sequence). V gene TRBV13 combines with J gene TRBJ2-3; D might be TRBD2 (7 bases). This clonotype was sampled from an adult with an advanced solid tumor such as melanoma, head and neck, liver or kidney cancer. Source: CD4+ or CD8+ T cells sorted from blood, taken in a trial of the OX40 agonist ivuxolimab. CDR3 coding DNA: TGTGCCAGCAGCGCCTACGGGGGGCCCAACACAGATACGCAGTATTTT. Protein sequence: CASSAYGGPNTDTQYF.